A selection of T cell receptor beta chains follows, all from one sample in a study of T cells expressing NK-cell markers. TCRdb derives one entry per CDR3 protein from the 5' RACE reads, leaving out DNA. Recorded for this sample: about 460,000 distinct CDR3 sequences. Sequencing was done on a sample of blood T cells: a sorted CD56 or NKG2C T cell subset, CD4+ or CD8+ T cells, or bulk PBMC T cells (not recorded which). These receptor sequences come from a woman between 45 and 60 years old in good health. The CDR3 runs from the conserved cysteine through the conserved F or W. Fields, in order: CDR3 length, V gene, J gene, CDR3 protein.

CDR3 length: 12; V gene: TRBV20-1; J gene: TRBJ1-5; CDR3 protein: CSARDPGWAQHF
CDR3 length: 15; V gene: TRBV6-1; J gene: TRBJ1-1; CDR3 protein: CASSPVGGSGTEAFF
CDR3 length: 14; V gene: TRBV4-1; J gene: TRBJ2-3; CDR3 protein: CASRLLAGADTQYF
CDR3 length: 14; V gene: TRBV20-1; J gene: TRBJ2-7; CDR3 protein: CSASPGTLSYEQYF
CDR3 length: 14; V gene: TRBV6-5; J gene: TRBJ1-1; CDR3 protein: CASRTKGRPTEAFF
CDR3 length: 12; V gene: TRBV12-3/TRBV12-4; J gene: TRBJ2-3; CDR3 protein: CASSLGKVWQYF
CDR3 length: 14; V gene: TRBV5-6; J gene: TRBJ2-3; CDR3 protein: CASSSWDRGNTQYF
CDR3 length: 21; V gene: TRBV24-1; J gene: TRBJ2-3; CDR3 protein: CATSDHLDVRQIPDPTDTQYF
CDR3 length: 15; V gene: TRBV20-1; J gene: TRBJ2-3; CDR3 protein: CSARGLAGGIDTQYF
CDR3 length: 13; V gene: TRBV7-9; J gene: TRBJ2-3; CDR3 protein: CASSPRTASTQYF
CDR3 length: 13; V gene: TRBV24-1; J gene: TRBJ2-7; CDR3 protein: CATSGTRFYEQYF
CDR3 length: 13; V gene: TRBV18; J gene: TRBJ1-5; CDR3 protein: CASSQQTNQPQHF
CDR3 length: 13; V gene: TRBV29-1; J gene: TRBJ1-1; CDR3 protein: CSVGQIMNTEAFF
CDR3 length: 14; V gene: TRBV29-1; J gene: TRBJ2-5; CDR3 protein: CSATPGGAVETQYF
CDR3 length: 15; V gene: TRBV20-1; J gene: TRBJ1-6; CDR3 protein: CSARDSGGYNSPLHF
CDR3 length: 14; V gene: TRBV5-1; J gene: TRBJ2-7; CDR3 protein: CASSLGLQAYEQYF
CDR3 length: 15; V gene: TRBV15; J gene: TRBJ2-2; CDR3 protein: CATSNRGPRTGELFF
CDR3 length: 14; V gene: TRBV7-6; J gene: TRBJ2-1; CDR3 protein: CASSETGQGHEQFF
CDR3 length: 20; V gene: TRBV11-1; J gene: TRBJ2-1; CDR3 protein: CASSRVRGWPGTSGMNEQFF
CDR3 length: 17; V gene: TRBV3-1; J gene: TRBJ2-5; CDR3 protein: CASSQDGGLAGQETQYF
CDR3 length: 17; V gene: TRBV6-5; J gene: TRBJ2-2; CDR3 protein: CASSYSTSGSVSGELFF
CDR3 length: 15; V gene: TRBV12-3/TRBV12-4; J gene: TRBJ1-1; CDR3 protein: CASSLEGHLLSEAFF
CDR3 length: 19; V gene: TRBV4-1; J gene: TRBJ1-5; CDR3 protein: CASSQDVAFGQESNQPQHF
CDR3 length: 13; V gene: TRBV20-1; J gene: TRBJ1-1; CDR3 protein: CSAPGDRNTEAFF
CDR3 length: 14; V gene: TRBV5-1; J gene: TRBJ2-2; CDR3 protein: CASRDQSNTGELFF
CDR3 length: 13; V gene: TRBV12-3/TRBV12-4; J gene: TRBJ1-6; CDR3 protein: CASSRDRSSPLHF
CDR3 length: 15; V gene: TRBV12-3/TRBV12-4; J gene: TRBJ1-5; CDR3 protein: CASSLGSGFNQPQHF
CDR3 length: 15; V gene: TRBV4-1; J gene: TRBJ2-2; CDR3 protein: CASSQDEGFGGELFF
CDR3 length: 16; V gene: TRBV6-5; J gene: TRBJ2-7; CDR3 protein: CASSRETGRTYYEQYF
CDR3 length: 14; V gene: TRBV15; J gene: TRBJ2-5; CDR3 protein: CATRGLLGQETQYF
CDR3 length: 11; V gene: TRBV10-3; J gene: TRBJ2-3; CDR3 protein: CALGPTDTQYF
CDR3 length: 17; V gene: TRBV28; J gene: TRBJ1-1; CDR3 protein: CASRRGQGAFRNTEAFF
CDR3 length: 18; V gene: TRBV7-2; J gene: TRBJ2-1; CDR3 protein: CASSRGLVIAGTYNEQFF
CDR3 length: 16; V gene: TRBV6-1; J gene: TRBJ1-3; CDR3 protein: CASSAGGRATGNTIYF
CDR3 length: 12; V gene: TRBV7-9; J gene: TRBJ2-1; CDR3 protein: CASHTLRSEQFF
CDR3 length: 13; V gene: TRBV4-2; J gene: TRBJ1-5; CDR3 protein: CASSQDPNQPQHF
CDR3 length: 15; V gene: TRBV3-1; J gene: TRBJ1-5; CDR3 protein: CASSQGQTLRQPQHF
CDR3 length: 18; V gene: TRBV3-1; J gene: TRBJ2-5; CDR3 protein: CASSQVRTRVRGGETQYF
CDR3 length: 14; V gene: TRBV6-1; J gene: TRBJ2-3; CDR3 protein: CASRDRRSTDTQYF
CDR3 length: 16; V gene: TRBV12-3/TRBV12-4; J gene: TRBJ2-4; CDR3 protein: CASTLGQGLSKNIQYF
CDR3 length: 15; V gene: TRBV28; J gene: TRBJ2-3; CDR3 protein: CASSSSGTRTDTQYF
CDR3 length: 14; V gene: TRBV12-5; J gene: TRBJ2-1; CDR3 protein: CASGGETSLGEQFF
CDR3 length: 14; V gene: TRBV28; J gene: TRBJ2-1; CDR3 protein: CASSAGPRYNEQFF
CDR3 length: 12; V gene: TRBV30; J gene: TRBJ2-3; CDR3 protein: CAWSTRGDTQYF
CDR3 length: 15; V gene: TRBV7-3; J gene: TRBJ2-3; CDR3 protein: CASSKPGLGTDTQYF
CDR3 length: 13; V gene: TRBV29-1; J gene: TRBJ1-2; CDR3 protein: CSVEMGGSDGYTF
CDR3 length: 18; V gene: TRBV4-1; J gene: TRBJ2-2; CDR3 protein: CASSQVGSGRARTGELFF
CDR3 length: 14; V gene: TRBV5-1; J gene: TRBJ2-2; CDR3 protein: CASSFLANAGELFF
CDR3 length: 16; V gene: TRBV20-1; J gene: TRBJ2-1; CDR3 protein: CSARDLGGIGYNEQFF
CDR3 length: 15; V gene: TRBV19; J gene: TRBJ1-2; CDR3 protein: CASSRGQGANYGYTF